This passage covers 13 T cell receptor beta chains from one sample sequenced in a study of PD-1 blockade in mismatch repair-deficient tumors. Using immunoSEQ multiplex PCR, the repertoire was profiled, and TCRdb retains in-frame clones only, with some absent. Among roughly 80,000 clones, approximately 84% were seen once, and the ten largest hold around 2.7%. The sequenced sample was peripheral blood, obtained 12 weeks after starting pembrolizumab. These receptors were taken from an adult with mismatch repair-deficient cancer.

The chain is built from TRBV28 and TRBJ1-1; maybe TRBD1 (5 bases). Germline V CDR1 and CDR2: MDHEN, SYDVKM. Trimming took 4 bases from V and 11 from J, leaving 23 bases between them. The CDR3 totals 15 residues. Here the CDR3 DNA reads TGTGCCAGCAGTTCACTTCAGGGTGCCGGGGCTGTCGCTTTCTTT. Encoded protein: CASSSLQGAGAVAFF.

The rearrangement uses TRBV15 and TRBJ1-1; possibly TRBD1 for D (5 bases). V shed 3 bases and J shed 0 bases, with 14 bases lying between them. The CDR3 sequence is 16 residues long. Germline CDR1 reads LNHNV; CDR2 reads YYDKDF (reference sequence). The chain's CDR3 is CATSRARGALNTEAFF. The CDR3 region has the DNA TGTGCCACCAGCAGGGCGAGAGGGGCACTGAACACTGAAGCTTTCTTT. The whole variable domain, filled in from reference TRBV15 and TRBJ1-1, reads DAMVIQNPRYQVTQFGKPVTLSCSQTLNHNVMYWYQQKSSQAPKLLFHYYDKDFNNEADTPDNFQSRRPNTSFCFLDIRSPGLGDTAMYLCATSRARGALNTEAFFGQGTRLTVV.

V is TRBV6-6 and J is TRBJ2-5; a weak D match, TRBD2 (5 bases). Germline lookup yields CDR1 MNHNY and CDR2 SVGAGI (reference sequence). This CDR3 is 14 amino acids long. The ends were cut back, 6 bases at V and 1 base at J, with 12 bases in the middle. CDR3 bases: TGTGCCAGCAGGTCCGGGAACTTCCAAGAGACCCAGTACTTC. Its translation is CASRSGNFQETQYF.

The V and J genes are TRBV19 and TRBJ1-5; 9 nucleotides match TRBD1. Germline CDR1 reads LNHDA; CDR2 reads SQIVND (reference sequence). The V segment lost 5 bases and the J segment 0 bases; nucleotides outside the gene matches: 5. This CDR3 spans 16 amino acids. The CDR3 loop is CASSVGTGYSNQPQHF. In DNA, the CDR3 is TGTGCCAGTAGTGTTGGGACAGGGTATAGCAATCAGCCCCAGCATTTT.

The chain has TRBV7-9 and TRBJ1-5; tentatively, D is TRBD1 (5 bases). The CDR3 is 15 amino acids. Deletions cut 3 bases from V and 6 bases from J, with 15 bases between. Germline loops: CDR1 SEHNR, CDR2 FQNEAQ (reference sequence). This CDR3 is CASSFGGATSQPQHF. CDR3 DNA: TGTGCCAGCAGCTTCGGAGGGGCTACTTCTCAGCCCCAGCATTTT.

J is TRBJ1-5 and V is TRBV7-6, with no clear D. The CDR3 contains 17 residues. Germline V gives CDR1 SGHVS, CDR2 FNYEAQ. The germline V and J ends were trimmed by 5 bases and 4 bases, with 21 bases remaining between them. The CDR3 is CASSDSSGLGSNQPQHF. CDR3 bases: TGTGCCAGCAGCGACTCCAGTGGACTGGGATCTAATCAGCCCCAGCATTTT.

This rearrangement joins TRBV14 to TRBJ1-2; D not certain. The germline V gene encodes CDR1 SGHDN and CDR2 FVKESK. The CDR3 runs to 13 residues. V lost 2 bases and J 8 bases, leaving 12 bases between the germline ends. The CDR3: CASSQSTNRGYTF. CDR3 nucleotide sequence: TGTGCCAGCAGCCAATCGACCAATAGGGGCTACACCTTC.

The gene calls are TRBV7-8 and TRBJ2-1; TRBD2 aligns across 13 bases. From germline, CDR1 is SGHVS and CDR2 FQNEAQ. The CDR3 has 16 amino acids. The trim removed 6 bases at V and 9 bases at J, leaving 11 bases unmatched. CDR3 protein: CASRFGLAGVVGEQFF. The CDR3 bases are TGTGCCAGCAGATTTGGACTAGCGGGAGTCGTCGGTGAGCAGTTCTTC. The full variable domain, its missing parts supplied by reference TRBV7-8 and TRBJ2-1, is GAGVSQSPRYKVAKRGQDVALRCDPISGHVSLFWYQQALGQGPEFLTYFQNEAQLDKSGLPSDRFFAERPEGSVSTLKIQRTQQEDSAVYLCASRFGLAGVVGEQFFGPGTRLTVL.

This clone was seen only once. The chain is built from TRBV15 and TRBJ2-1, with TRBD2 identical over 8 bases. The CDR3 consists of 17 residues. Germline V CDR1 and CDR2: LNHNV, YYDKDF (reference sequence). V trimming: 2 bases; J trimming: 1 base; junction bases outside the gene matches: 7. The DNA of the CDR3 is TGTGCCACCAGCAGAATCGGAGCGGGAGTATCCTACAATGAGCAGTTCTTC. It translates to CATSRIGAGVSYNEQFF.

J is TRBJ1-2 and V is TRBV30; 7 bases line up with TRBD1. This CDR3 is 12 amino acids long. The junction had 5 bases not matched to a gene; V was cut back by 2 bases and J by 8 bases. Looked up from germline, CDR1 is GTSNPN and CDR2 is SVGIG (reference sequence). The CDR3 region has the DNA TGTGCCTGGAGTATCGGACAGGACGGCTACACCTTC. Protein: CAWSIGQDGYTF.

This chain uses TRBV12-5 with TRBJ2-3, with TRBD2 identical over 10 bases. The ends lost 7 bases at V and 3 bases at J; junction bases unmatched: 10. Germline loops: CDR1 LGHNT, CDR2 FRNRAP. The CDR3 sequence is 16 residues long. The CDR3 region is CASAFGLAGVTDTQYF. The CDR3 DNA is TGTGCTAGTGCTTTCGGGCTAGCGGGAGTTACAGATACGCAGTATTTT.

This clone appeared once. The chain has TRBV29-1 and TRBJ1-1; D gene ambiguous. Germline V gene sequence: CDR1 SQVTM, CDR2 ANQGSEA. This CDR3 has 14 amino acids. V lost 4 bases and J 4 bases, leaving 16 bases between the germline ends. CDR3 DNA: TGCAGCGTTGGGGGTGCCAGCTGGTCCACTGAAGCTTTCTTT. Translation: CSVGGASWSTEAFF.

The rearrangement links TRBV2 to TRBJ2-3; 8 bases agree with TRBD2. The V gene's germline CDR1 is SNHLY and CDR2 FYNNEI. V was pared by 6 bases and J by 4 bases, with 9 bases of the junction left unmatched. The CDR3 is made up of 15 amino acids. CDR3 DNA: TGTGCCAGCAGACCCAGCGGGAGCGGTGCAGATACGCAGTATTTT. Encoded protein: CASRPSGSGADTQYF. The full variable domain, in which reference TRBV2 and TRBJ2-3 provide the parts outside the CDR3, is EPEVTQTPSHQVTQMGQEVILRCVPISNHLYFYWYRQILGQKVEFLVSFYNNEISEKSEIFDDQFSVERPDGSNFTLKIRSTKLEDSAMYFCASRPSGSGADTQYFGPGTRLTVL.